This TCR beta chain was sequenced for a study of T cells in tuberculosis. Overall study: CD1B tetramers identified T cells specific for mycobacterial lipid GMM. Broader study findings: Low-affinity CD1B-GMM tetramer-binding T cells may have been missed.

The V gene's germline CDR1 is MRHNA and CDR2 SNTAGT. This CDR3 has 14 residues. V lost 4 bases and J lost 7; bases outside the gene matches: 6. Profiled with immunoSEQ multiplex PCR; TCRdb holds only in-frame clones, not every one. The sample consists of tens of thousands of clones, approximately 91% of them appearing once. Thawed, overnight-rested PBMC were stained with GMM-loaded CD1B tetramer, viability dye and anti-CD3, then sorted. The CD1B tetramers carried C32 glucose monomycolate purified from Rhodococcus equi. From each donor, some 96,000 tetramer-negative cells were sorted. The source of this sequence is an adult woman with latent tuberculosis. The rearrangement uses TRBV6-4 and TRBJ1-5; 8 bases fit TRBD1. Material for sequencing was CD1b-GMM tetramer-negative cells sorted from PBMCs. CDR3 loop: CASSATGGGQPQHF. For the CDR3, the DNA is TGTGCCAGCAGTGCCACAGGGGGAGGCCAGCCCCAGCATTTT.